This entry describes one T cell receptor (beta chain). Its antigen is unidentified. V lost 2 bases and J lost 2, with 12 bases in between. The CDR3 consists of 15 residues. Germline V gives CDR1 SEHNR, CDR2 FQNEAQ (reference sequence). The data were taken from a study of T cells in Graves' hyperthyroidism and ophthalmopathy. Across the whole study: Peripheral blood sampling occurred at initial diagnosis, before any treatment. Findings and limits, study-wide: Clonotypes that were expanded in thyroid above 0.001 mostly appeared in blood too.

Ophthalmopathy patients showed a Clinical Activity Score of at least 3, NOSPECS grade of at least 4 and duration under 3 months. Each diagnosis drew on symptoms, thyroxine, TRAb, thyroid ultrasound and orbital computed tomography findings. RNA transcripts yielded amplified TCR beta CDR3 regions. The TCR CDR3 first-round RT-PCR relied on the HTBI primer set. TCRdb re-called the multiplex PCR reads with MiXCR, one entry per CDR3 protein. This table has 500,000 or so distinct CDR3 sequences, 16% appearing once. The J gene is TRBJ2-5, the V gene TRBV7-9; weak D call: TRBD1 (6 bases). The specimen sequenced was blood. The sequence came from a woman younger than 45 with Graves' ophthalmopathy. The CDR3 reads CASSLRGLAQETQYF. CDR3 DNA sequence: TGTGCCAGCAGCTTAAGGGGGTTGGCTCAAGAGACCCAGTACTTC.